The rows below give T cell receptor beta chains drawn from one sample of a study of cytomegalovirus exposure and HLA in healthy donors. Generated by immunoSEQ multiplex PCR, the TCRdb table keeps only in-frame clones and is missing some. Here the sample spans about 160,000 clones, over 70% being singletons. The material sequenced was PBMCs. The receptors originated from a woman between 50 and 59 years old in good health and CMV-seropositive. The CDR3 runs from the conserved cysteine through the conserved F or W. Each record gives: clone size, V gene, D gene, J gene, CDR3 DNA, CDR3 protein. A D gene is named only where the DNA matches it firmly. A clone size is listed for some rows: how often the clone was seen (once, few, many), or a class if it is expanded.

.,TRBV7-2,TRBD1,TRBJ1-6,TGTGCCAGCAGCTACTTGGGGGACAGATCCAATTCACCCCTCCACTTT,CASSYLGDRSNSPLHF
.,TRBV14,TRBD2,TRBJ2-3,TGTGCCAGCAGCCAAGAGATCCCTCCGGGACTAGCGGGGATTCTTAGCACAGATACGCAGTATTTT,CASSQEIPPGLAGILSTDTQYF
.,TRBV5-6,TRBD1,TRBJ2-3,TGTGCCAGCAGCTTTTTCGGACAGGGTGCGCAGTATTTT,CASSFFGQGAQYF
.,TRBV19,.,TRBJ1-4,TGTGCCAGTAGTACCCCGAGGAGGGTGGGAGAAAAACTGTTTTTT,CASSTPRRVGEKLFF
.,TRBV9,.,TRBJ1-1,TGTGCCAGCGGGGGGGGACCGAACACTGAAGCTTTCTTT,CASGGGPNTEAFF
.,TRBV5-6,TRBD1,TRBJ1-1,TGTGCCAGCAGCTTATCCCCGACAGGGATGAACACTGAAGCTTTCTTT,CASSLSPTGMNTEAFF
.,TRBV27,TRBD1,TRBJ2-7,TGTGCCAGCAGTCAGGGGGCGGGGGAGCAGTACTTC,CASSQGAGEQYF
.,TRBV9,TRBD2,TRBJ2-5,TGTGCCAGCAGCCCTCAGACTAGCCGGCAAGAGACCCAGTACTTC,CASSPQTSRQETQYF
.,TRBV10-3,TRBD2,TRBJ2-1,TGTGCCATCAGCGCCGGGACTAGCGGTACCTACAATGAGCAGTTCTTC,CAISAGTSGTYNEQFF
.,TRBV19,.,TRBJ1-1,TGTGCCAGTAGACCGACGACGGAGGGAGAAGCTTTCTTT,CASRPTTEGEAFF
.,TRBV10-3,.,TRBJ1-4,TGTGCCATCAAGCAGGGGCCAAGCGCCGATGAAAAACTGTTTTTT,CAIKQGPSADEKLFF
.,TRBV5-1,TRBD2,TRBJ2-7,TGCGCCAGCAGCGCTGGGACTAGCGGATTCTACGAGCAGTACTTC,CASSAGTSGFYEQYF
once,TRBV4-1,TRBD2,TRBJ2-5,TGCGCCAGCAGCCAAGATGCGGAGCGGGGGGTCCAAGAGACCCAGTACTTC,CASSQDAERGVQETQYF
.,TRBV27,TRBD2,TRBJ2-1,TGTGCCAGCAGTGAACCTAGCGGGCTCCTCAATGAGCAGTTCTTC,CASSEPSGLLNEQFF
.,TRBV2,TRBD1,TRBJ1-3,TGTGCCAGTAACGACAGGGGAAGAAACACCATATATTTT,CASNDRGRNTIYF
.,TRBV18,TRBD1,TRBJ2-3,TGTGCCAGCTCAGGACAGGGGAGCACAGATACGCAGTATTTT,CASSGQGSTDTQYF
.,TRBV5-4,.,TRBJ1-3,TGTGCCAGCAGCTTCCCCGGGGGCTCTGGAAACACCATATATTTT,CASSFPGGSGNTIYF
.,TRBV11-3,.,TRBJ2-7,TGTGCCAGCAGAGGGGCTGCGTACGAGCAGTACTTC,CASRGAAYEQYF
.,TRBV10-1,.,TRBJ2-3,TGCGCCAGCCCAAGCGGATCCGTCTCCACAGATACGCAGTATTTT,CASPSGSVSTDTQYF
.,TRBV2,.,TRBJ1-3,TGTGCCAGCAGTGAAGGCTCCCAGTCCTCTGGAAACACCATATATTTT,CASSEGSQSSGNTIYF
.,TRBV7-2,TRBD2,TRBJ2-1,TGTGCCAGCAGTTCCAAACCACCGGGACTAGCGGGATACAATGAGCAGTTCTTC,CASSSKPPGLAGYNEQFF
.,TRBV2,.,TRBJ2-1,TGTGCCAGCAGTGAAGGCCTTGGGCAAGAGCAGTTCTTC,CASSEGLGQEQFF
.,TRBV30,TRBD1,TRBJ1-5,TGTGCCTGGAGTGTTGGTTCCCACAGGGGGCCTCAGCCCCAGCATTTT,CAWSVGSHRGPQPQHF
.,TRBV19,TRBD1,TRBJ1-1,TGTGCCAGTGGTTTACAGGGGGTAAACACTGAAGCTTTCTTT,CASGLQGVNTEAFF
.,TRBV19,TRBD1,TRBJ2-7,TGTGCCAGTAGCGACAGGGGGTACGAGCAGTACTTC,CASSDRGYEQYF